This note documents a single T cell receptor (beta chain) sequence. Its specificity is not known. Germline and junction disagree at one end, which may indicate a read error. Germline assignment: CDR1 LGHNA and CDR2 YSLEER. The CDR3 sequence is 15 residues long. As to treatment: oral pan-JAK inhibitor, 5-10 mg twice daily. The authors extracted RNA and reverse transcribed it into cDNA as the sequencing template. Using immunoSEQ multiplex PCR, the repertoire was profiled, and TCRdb retains in-frame clones only, with some absent. The table shows over 250,000 clones, with 60% occurring only once. The data originate from a study of CD8+ T cells in alopecia areata. Turning to the study itself: Treated patients' severity was scored by percentage of affected scalp area. Findings and caveats of the study: Normal skin's resident alphabeta T cells are also sequenced in scalp samples. Tofacitinib significantly brought down scalp clonality and expanded CD8+ clones among top 100. It was observed that many expanded lesional clones persisted in scalp and blood during tofacitinib.

The receptor comes from a human donor with alopecia areata. The input for sequencing was CD4+ T cells sorted from blood, taken around week 54, from a patient treated with tofacitinib. The chain links TRBV4-3 to TRBJ2-7; D remains unclear. CDR3 sequence: CASNQVSGRSYEQYF. In nucleotides, the CDR3 is TGCGCCAGCAACCAAGTTTCGGGCCGCTCCTACGAGCAGTACTTC.